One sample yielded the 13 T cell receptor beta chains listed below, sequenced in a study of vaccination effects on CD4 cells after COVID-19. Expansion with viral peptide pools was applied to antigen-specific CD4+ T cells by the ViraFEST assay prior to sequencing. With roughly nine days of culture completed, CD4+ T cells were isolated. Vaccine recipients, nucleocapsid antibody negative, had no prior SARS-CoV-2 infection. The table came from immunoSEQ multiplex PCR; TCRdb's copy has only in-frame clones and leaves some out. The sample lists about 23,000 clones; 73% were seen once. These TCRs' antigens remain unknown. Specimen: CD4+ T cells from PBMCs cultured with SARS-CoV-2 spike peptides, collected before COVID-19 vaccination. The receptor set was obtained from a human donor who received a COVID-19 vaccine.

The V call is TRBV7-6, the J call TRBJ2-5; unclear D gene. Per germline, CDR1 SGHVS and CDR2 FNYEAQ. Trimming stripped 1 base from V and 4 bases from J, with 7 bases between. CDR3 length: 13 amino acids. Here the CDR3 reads CASSLESPETQYF. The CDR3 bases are TGTGCCAGCAGCTTAGAATCCCCAGAGACCCAGTACTTC.

The CDR3 here is CASSLRTGGEKLFF. Written as DNA, the CDR3 is TGTGCCAGCAGTCTTAGGACAGGGGGAGAAAAACTGTTTTTT. The gene calls are TRBV7-9 and TRBJ1-4; 10 bases match TRBD1. Looked up from germline, CDR1 is SEHNR and CDR2 is FQNEAQ (reference sequence). Trimming at V came to 6 bases and at J to 8 bases, leaving 6 bases not matched to a gene. CDR3 size: 14 residues.

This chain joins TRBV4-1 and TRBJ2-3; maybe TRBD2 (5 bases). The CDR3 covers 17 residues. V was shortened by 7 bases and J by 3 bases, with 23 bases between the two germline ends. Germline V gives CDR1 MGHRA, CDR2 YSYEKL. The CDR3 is CASTSLGSSGPTDTQYF. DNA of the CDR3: TGCGCCAGCACCTCCCTGGGTTCAAGCGGACCAACAGATACGCAGTATTTT.

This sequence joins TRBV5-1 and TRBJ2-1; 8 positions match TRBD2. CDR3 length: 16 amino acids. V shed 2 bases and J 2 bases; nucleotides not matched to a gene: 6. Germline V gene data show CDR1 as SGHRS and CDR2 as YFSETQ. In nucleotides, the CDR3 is TGCGCCAGCAGCTTCCAGACTAGCGTGGCCTACAATGAGCAGTTCTTC. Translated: CASSFQTSVAYNEQFF.

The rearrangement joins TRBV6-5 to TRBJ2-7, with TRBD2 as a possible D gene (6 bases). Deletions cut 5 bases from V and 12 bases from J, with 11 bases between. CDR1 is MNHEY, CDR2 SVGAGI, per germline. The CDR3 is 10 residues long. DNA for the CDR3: TGTGCCAGCAGTAGCCAGGAGGGGTACTTC. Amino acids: CASSSQEGYF.

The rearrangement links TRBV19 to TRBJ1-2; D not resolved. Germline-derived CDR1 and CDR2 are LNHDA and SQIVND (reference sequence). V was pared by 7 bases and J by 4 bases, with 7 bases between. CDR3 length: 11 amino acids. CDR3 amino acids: CASTGGYGYTF. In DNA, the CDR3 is TGTGCCAGTACTGGCGGCTATGGCTACACCTTC.

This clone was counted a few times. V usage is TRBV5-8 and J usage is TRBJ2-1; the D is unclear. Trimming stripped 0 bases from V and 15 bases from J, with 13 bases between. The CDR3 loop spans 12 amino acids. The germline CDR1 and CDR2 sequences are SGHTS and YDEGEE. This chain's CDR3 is CASSLGSGFWFF. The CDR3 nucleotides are TGTGCCAGCAGCTTGGGTTCCGGATTTTGGTTCTTC. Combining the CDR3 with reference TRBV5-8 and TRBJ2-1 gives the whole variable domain EAGVTQSPTHLIKTRGQQATLRCSPISGHTSVYWYQQALGLGLQFLLWYDEGEERNRGNFPPRFSGRQFPNYSSELNVNALELEDSALYLCASSLGSGFWFFGPGTRLTVL.

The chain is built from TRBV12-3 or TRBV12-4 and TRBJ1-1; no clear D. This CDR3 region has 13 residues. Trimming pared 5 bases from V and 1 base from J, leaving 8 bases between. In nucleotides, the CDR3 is TGTGCCAGCAGTCCAAGACAGAACACTGAAGCTTTCTTT. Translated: CASSPRQNTEAFF.

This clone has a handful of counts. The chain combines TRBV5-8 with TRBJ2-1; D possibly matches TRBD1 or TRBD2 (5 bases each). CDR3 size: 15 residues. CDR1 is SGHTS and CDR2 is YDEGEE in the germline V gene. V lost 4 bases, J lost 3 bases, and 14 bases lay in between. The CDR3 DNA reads TGTGCCAGCAGCATAGAGGGGATCCGCTACAATGAGCAGTTCTTC. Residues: CASSIEGIRYNEQFF.

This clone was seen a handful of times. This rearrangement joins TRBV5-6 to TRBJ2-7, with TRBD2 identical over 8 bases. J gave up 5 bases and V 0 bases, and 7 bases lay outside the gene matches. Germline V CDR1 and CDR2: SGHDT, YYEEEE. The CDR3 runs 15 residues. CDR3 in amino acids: CASSLVGREGDEQYF. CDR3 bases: TGTGCCAGCAGCTTGGTAGGACGGGAGGGGGACGAGCAGTACTTC.

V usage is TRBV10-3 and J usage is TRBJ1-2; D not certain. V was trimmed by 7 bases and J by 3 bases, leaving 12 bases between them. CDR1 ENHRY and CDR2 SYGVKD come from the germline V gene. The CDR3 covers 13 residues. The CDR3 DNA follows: TGTGCCATCACTAGGACTCCTCACTATGGCTACACCTTC. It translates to CAITRTPHYGYTF.

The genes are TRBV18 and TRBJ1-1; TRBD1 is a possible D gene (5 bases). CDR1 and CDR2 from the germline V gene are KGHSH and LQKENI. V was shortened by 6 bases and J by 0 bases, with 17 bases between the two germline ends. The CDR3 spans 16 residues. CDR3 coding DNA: TGTGCCAGCTCGGCCGGGACGGGATTCATGAACACTGAAGCTTTCTTT. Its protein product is CASSAGTGFMNTEAFF.

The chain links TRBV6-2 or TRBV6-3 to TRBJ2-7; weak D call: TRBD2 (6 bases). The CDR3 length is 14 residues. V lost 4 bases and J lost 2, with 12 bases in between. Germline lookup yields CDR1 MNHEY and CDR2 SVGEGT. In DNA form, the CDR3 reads TGTGCCAGCAGTTTCCAGCGGGCAACCTACGAGCAGTACTTC. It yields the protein CASSFQRATYEQYF.